This T cell receptor beta chain was documented in a study of cytomegalovirus exposure and HLA in healthy donors. General study findings and limits: Evidence from a later analysis indicated that most CMV-associated TCR beta chains looked HLA-restricted. Most observed TCR sequences were rare, whereas some public TCRs were detected in many donors.

The CDR3 has 13 amino acids. After removal of 5 bases from V and 4 bases from J, the junction contained 4 bases not matched to a gene. The germline gives CDR1 MNHEY, CDR2 SMNVEV (reference sequence). This clone has only a few counts. Its antigen is undetermined. Both 60 Vbeta primers and 13 Jbeta primers went into the PCR. Profiling relied on immunoSEQ multiplex PCR, and the TCRdb table lists in-frame clones only, not all of them. The sample has some 190,000 clones, around three quarters seen once; the top ten hold about 2.5%. The sequencing input was PBMCs. The sequence derives from a woman between 25 and 40 years old in good health and CMV-seropositive. V and J are TRBV27 and TRBJ2-7; 8 nucleotides match TRBD1. CDR3 DNA: TGTGCCAGCAGTCTCGGGACAGGATACGAGCAGTACTTC. Translating gives CASSLGTGYEQYF.